One sample yielded the 31 T cell receptor beta chains listed below, sequenced in a study of lymphopenia after photon versus proton radiotherapy. Libraries were prepared by immunoSEQ multiplex PCR; TCRdb keeps only in-frame clonotypes and omits some of them. The table shows over 50,000 clones, with approximately 86% occurring only once. Specimen: peripheral blood, collected from a patient treated with photon-based radiotherapy. The receptors stem from a man in his forties with gastric cancer.

The rearrangement joins TRBV30 to TRBJ2-2; no definite D call. The CDR3 is 11 amino acids. Looked up from germline, CDR1 is GTSNPN and CDR2 is SVGIG (reference sequence). V was pared by 0 bases and J by 6 bases, with 2 bases between. The CDR3 is CAWSVPGELFF. The CDR3, as DNA: TGTGCCTGGAGTGTACCCGGGGAGCTGTTTTTT.

This clone was seen just once. The chain links TRBV4-2 to TRBJ1-1, with a tentative D call TRBD1 (6 bases). Germline lookup yields CDR1 LGHNA and CDR2 YNFKEQ. Trimming took off 8 bases at V and 7 bases at J, with 17 bases between the two ends. This CDR3 region has 13 residues. The DNA for the CDR3 is TGTGCCAGCGCCCAAACAGGGAATGGTGAAGCTTTCTTT. This encodes CASAQTGNGEAFF.

The rearrangement links TRBV7-2 to TRBJ1-6; weak D call: TRBD1 (6 bases). This CDR3 contains 14 residues. The germline CDR1 and CDR2 sequences are SGHTA and FQGNSA. Trimming took 7 bases from V and 8 from J, leaving 15 bases between them. This chain's CDR3 is CASNSPTGHSPLHF. CDR3 nucleotide sequence: TGTGCCAGCAACTCCCCCACAGGGCATTCACCCCTCCACTTT. The complete variable domain, with remaining parts taken from reference TRBV7-2 and TRBJ1-6, reads GAGVSQSPSNKVTEKGKDVELRCDPISGHTALYWYRQSLGQGLEFLIYFQGNSAPDKSGLPSDRFSAERTGGSVSTLTIQRTQQEDSAVYLCASNSPTGHSPLHFGNGTRLTVT.

This clone was picked up a small number of times. The CDR3 DNA sequence: TGTGCCATCAGACGGGACGGATCGTATGGCTACACCTTC. Encoded protein: CAIRRDGSYGYTF. V and J are TRBV10-3 and TRBJ1-2, with D perhaps matching TRBD1 (5 bases). CDR3 length equals 13 residues. CDR1 and CDR2 from the germline V gene are ENHRY and SYGVKD. Deletions cut 6 bases from V and 5 bases from J, with 13 bases between.

The chain recombines TRBV5-4 with TRBJ2-3; TRBD1 aligns across 10 bases. This CDR3 region has 15 residues. Germline loops: CDR1 SGHNT, CDR2 YYREEE (reference sequence). J gave up 10 bases and V 1 base, and 9 bases lay outside the gene matches. The CDR3 bases are TGTGCCAGCAGCTTGTGGGACAGGGGAGCCCTTGCGCAGTATTTT. Translated: CASSLWDRGALAQYF.

The CDR3 protein is CASSLEYWGTEAFF. The CDR3 DNA follows: TGTGCCAGCAGCTTGGAGTACTGGGGCACTGAAGCTTTCTTT. The V call is TRBV5-8, the J call TRBJ1-1; D is undetermined. Trimming shortened V by 0 bases and J by 4 bases, and 10 bases separated the two germline ends. There are 14 residues in the CDR3. Germline V CDR1 and CDR2: SGHTS, YDEGEE. Full variable domain (remainder filled in from reference TRBV5-8 and TRBJ1-1): EAGVTQSPTHLIKTRGQQATLRCSPISGHTSVYWYQQALGLGLQFLLWYDEGEERNRGNFPPRFSGRQFPNYSSELNVNALELEDSALYLCASSLEYWGTEAFFGQGTRLTVV.

The genes are TRBV20-1 and TRBJ1-1; D is unclear. The CDR3 is made up of 11 amino acids. Trimming took off 3 bases at V and 6 bases at J, with 8 bases between the two ends. The V gene's germline CDR1 is DFQATT and CDR2 SNEGSKA (reference sequence). The CDR3 DNA reads as TGCAGTGCTAGGCTTAGGTCTGAAGCTTTCTTT. Residues: CSARLRSEAFF.

Concerning this clone: At the DNA level, this CDR3 is encoded by other sequences in the same sample as well. The J gene is TRBJ1-4, the V gene TRBV14; D not resolved. The ends were cut back, 1 base at V and 8 bases at J, with 8 bases in the middle. The CDR3 has 13 amino acids. Germline CDR1 and CDR2: SGHDN and FVKESK. CDR3 DNA sequence: TGTGCCAGCAGCCAAGTTACGGCAGAAAAACTGTTTTTT. This gives the protein CASSQVTAEKLFF.

The chain carries TRBV4-2 and TRBJ1-6; D perhaps matches TRBD1 (5 bases). Deletions cut 4 bases from V and 0 bases from J, with 16 bases between. The CDR3 runs 18 residues. CDR1 is LGHNA, CDR2 YNFKEQ, per germline. The CDR3 sequence is CASSPSEQGSSYNSPLHF. The CDR3 DNA is TGTGCCAGCAGCCCTTCCGAGCAGGGCAGCTCCTATAATTCACCCCTCCACTTT.

This chain uses TRBV30 with TRBJ2-3, with D unresolved. CDR3 length: 14 amino acids. CDR1 GTSNPN and CDR2 SVGIG come from the germline V gene (reference sequence). The V and J ends lost 0 bases and 2 bases respectively, with 9 bases between them. As DNA, the CDR3 is TGTGCCTGGAGTGTACACAGATTCACAGATACGCAGTATTTT. It translates to CAWSVHRFTDTQYF.

This clone has just one count. V usage is TRBV30 and J usage is TRBJ2-2; 7 nucleotides match TRBD2. The CDR3 is made up of 13 amino acids. The V gene's germline CDR1 is GTSNPN and CDR2 SVGIG (reference sequence). V dropped 4 bases and J dropped 4; count of bases not matched to a gene: 3. The CDR3 DNA follows: TGTGCCTGGATGTCGGGGGGCACCGGGGAGCTGTTTTTT. As protein: CAWMSGGTGELFF.

J is TRBJ1-4 and V is TRBV10-2, with 10 bases identical to TRBD1. The CDR3 extends over 15 amino acids. In germline, CDR1 is WSHSY, CDR2 SAAADI. V lost 6 bases, J lost 6 bases, and 7 bases stayed unmatched. DNA for the CDR3: TGCGCCAGCAGCGATACCGGGACAGGGGATGAAAAACTGTTTTTT. Translated: CASSDTGTGDEKLFF.

The chain combines TRBV10-3 with TRBJ2-1; D unresolved. V was cut by 7 bases and J by 7 bases, with 14 bases left in between. This CDR3 has 13 residues. Germline CDR1 is ENHRY and CDR2 is SYGVKD. The CDR3 loop is CAITFQSGNEQFF. CDR3 bases: TGTGCCATCACTTTCCAATCTGGGAATGAGCAGTTCTTC.

This chain joins TRBV10-3 and TRBJ1-4, with 10 bases that match TRBD1. Trimming took 3 bases from V and 7 from J; bases not matched to a gene: 5. This CDR3 is 15 amino acids long. Germline CDR1 and CDR2: ENHRY and SYGVKD. The CDR3 DNA reads TGTGCCATCAGTGAAGGGGGACAGGGGCCTGAAAAACTGTTTTTT. Encoded protein: CAISEGGQGPEKLFF.

This chain links TRBV7-2 with TRBJ1-6; D not certain. V lost 5 bases and J 10 bases, leaving 15 bases between the germline ends. The CDR3 has 14 amino acids. Germline V lookup: CDR1 SGHTA, CDR2 FQGNSA. In nucleotides, the CDR3 is TGTGCCAGCAGCCCCCAGGTGGCTCACTCACCCCTCCACTTT. It is translated as CASSPQVAHSPLHF.

A note on this clone: At one end, the junction sequence differs from germline, possibly due to a read error. V is TRBV4-1 and J is TRBJ1-5; D is unresolved. Germline V CDR1 and CDR2: MGHRA, YSYEKL. This CDR3 contains 15 residues. CDR3 nucleotides: TGCGCCAGCAGCCAAGGATTGGGCGGCAAGCAGCCCCAGCATTTT. It yields the protein CASSQGLGGKQPQHF.

The chain couples TRBV7-2 to TRBJ1-5, with 7 bases lining up with TRBD1. Germline V gene data show CDR1 as SGHTA and CDR2 as FQGNSA. This CDR3 is 13 amino acids long. V shed 5 bases and J 5 bases; nucleotides not matched to a gene: 3. Written as DNA, the CDR3 is TGTGCCAGCAGCCGTGACAGGGATCAGCCCCAGCATTTT. Protein product: CASSRDRDQPQHF.

This clone was recorded a few times. The chain is built from TRBV6-5 and TRBJ1-2, with 7 bases aligning to TRBD1. The V gene's germline CDR1 is MNHEY and CDR2 SVGAGI. V was pared by 9 bases and J by 3 bases, with 1 base of the junction left unmatched. The CDR3 extends over 11 amino acids. CDR3 nucleotide sequence: TGTGCCAGTACAGGGGACTATGGCTACACCTTC. This encodes CASTGDYGYTF.

The rearrangement links TRBV6-6 to TRBJ1-4; 8 bases map to TRBD1. With V trimmed by 6 bases and J by 7 bases, 7 bases remained unmatched. CDR3 length: 14 amino acids. Germline CDR1 MNHNY, CDR2 SVGAGI (reference sequence). CDR3 loop: CASRTGGGSEKLFF. CDR3 DNA: TGTGCCAGCAGAACAGGGGGAGGGAGTGAAAAACTGTTTTTT.

The chain combines TRBV19 with TRBJ2-3; 7 bases agree with TRBD1. The germline V gene encodes CDR1 LNHDA and CDR2 SQIVND (reference sequence). V shed 5 bases and J 1 base; nucleotides not matched to a gene: 12. This CDR3 comprises 17 residues. The CDR3, as DNA: TGTGCCAGTAGTCCCATAGACAGGGTCGAGGGCACAGATACGCAGTATTTT. Translation gives CASSPIDRVEGTDTQYF.

V usage is TRBV6-4 and J usage is TRBJ2-1; TRBD1 matches 9 bases. The V gene's germline CDR1 is MRHNA and CDR2 SNTAGT. Trimming removed 4 bases from V and 8 bases from J; junction bases left unmatched: 12. The CDR3 consists of 16 residues. The CDR3 is CASSGTPGQGGHEQFF. As DNA, the CDR3 is TGTGCCAGCAGTGGAACCCCGGGACAGGGCGGACATGAGCAGTTCTTC.

Here the CDR3 DNA reads TGTGCCAGCAGCTTAGGCGGGGGGGCGTTAGGAGAGACCCAGTACTTC. Its translation: CASSLGGGALGETQYF. The genes are TRBV11-2 and TRBJ2-5, with 9 positions matching TRBD2. This CDR3 has 16 residues. Germline CDR1 reads SGHAT; CDR2 reads FQNNGV. Losses at the gene ends were 1 base for V and 4 bases for J; bases not matched to a gene: 7. Using reference TRBV11-2 and TRBJ2-5 for the parts outside the CDR3, the full variable domain is EAGVAQSPRYKIIEKRQSVAFWCNPISGHATLYWYQQILGQGPKLLIQFQNNGVVDDSQLPKDRFSAERLKGVDSTLKIQPAKLEDSAVYLCASSLGGGALGETQYFGPGTRLLVL.

This clone was observed a single time. J is TRBJ2-2 and V is TRBV18, with D unclear. The CDR3 has 14 residues. V gave up 0 bases and J gave up 2 bases, with 4 bases separating them. CDR1 is KGHSH and CDR2 is LQKENI in the germline V gene. As DNA, the CDR3 is TGTGCCAGCTCACCACCTGGAAACACCGGGGAGCTGTTTTTT. This sequence encodes CASSPPGNTGELFF.

This clone was observed a single time. The V call is TRBV7-2, the J call TRBJ1-5, with a weak D call TRBD1 (5 bases). CDR3 length: 16 amino acids. From germline, CDR1 is SGHTA and CDR2 FQGNSA. The germline V and J ends were trimmed by 2 bases and 0 bases, with 11 bases remaining between them. CDR3 loop: CASSLLPGPSNQPQHF. In nucleotides, the CDR3 is TGTGCCAGCAGCTTATTGCCGGGGCCTAGCAATCAGCCCCAGCATTTT.

The chain employs TRBV7-2 and TRBJ2-5; no reliable D call. Per the germline V gene, CDR1 is SGHTA and CDR2 is FQGNSA. The CDR3 consists of 12 residues. Trimming cost V 1 base and J 10 bases, with 10 bases left between them. CDR3 bases: TGTGCCAGCAGCTTAGACGGGTACGGCCAGTACTTC. It yields the protein CASSLDGYGQYF. Together with reference TRBV7-2 and TRBJ2-5, the CDR3 gives the full variable domain: GAGVSQSPSNKVTEKGKDVELRCDPISGHTALYWYRQSLGQGLEFLIYFQGNSAPDKSGLPSDRFSAERTGGSVSTLTIQRTQQEDSAVYLCASSLDGYGQYFGPGTRLLVL.

The genes are TRBV7-9 and TRBJ1-1; D not resolved. V was shortened by 5 bases and J by 3 bases, with 13 bases between the two germline ends. CDR1 and CDR2 from the germline V gene are SEHNR and FQNEAQ (reference sequence). The CDR3 has 14 residues. The CDR3 protein is CASSKTREDTEAFF. CDR3 DNA: TGTGCCAGCAGCAAGACTCGGGAGGACACTGAAGCTTTCTTT.

The rearrangement uses TRBV5-6 and TRBJ1-1; 7 nucleotides match TRBD1. The CDR3 runs 14 residues. The germline gives CDR1 SGHDT, CDR2 YYEEEE. V lost 4 bases to trimming and J lost 3 bases; unmatched junction nucleotides: 6. CDR3 sequence: CASSGGGWYTEAFF. The CDR3 region has the DNA TGTGCCAGCAGCGGAGGGGGCTGGTACACTGAAGCTTTCTTT.

The chain has TRBV2 and TRBJ2-5, with TRBD1 matching 7 bases. V shed 5 bases and J 1 base; nucleotides not matched to a gene: 1. The CDR3 is 13 residues long. Germline-derived CDR1 and CDR2 are SNHLY and FYNNEI. For the CDR3, the DNA is TGTGCCAGCAGTAGGGGGCGCCAAGAGACCCAGTACTTC. Its translation is CASSRGRQETQYF.

The V gene is TRBV9, the J gene TRBJ2-1, with 9 bases that match TRBD2. The CDR3 totals 16 residues. The germline gives CDR1 SGDLS, CDR2 YYNGEE. V lost 2 bases, J lost 6 bases, and 9 bases stayed unmatched. CDR3 bases: TGTGCCAGCAGCGTCCAACTAGCGGGTTTTGGCAATGAGCAGTTCTTC. Protein: CASSVQLAGFGNEQFF.

This clone was detected once. The chain carries TRBV18 and TRBJ2-5, with 7 positions matching TRBD1. CDR1 and CDR2 (germline): KGHSH, LQKENI. Trimming cost V 0 bases and J 5 bases; bases outside gene matches: 6. The CDR3 loop spans 15 amino acids. This chain's CDR3 is CASSPPEGGLETQYF. CDR3 nucleotide sequence: TGTGCCAGCTCACCACCGGAAGGGGGCTTGGAGACCCAGTACTTC.

The chain joins TRBV7-3 to TRBJ2-1; D remains unclear. The germline V gene has CDR1 SGHTA and CDR2 FQGTGA. Trimming removed 0 bases from V and 7 bases from J, with 4 bases in between. The CDR3 contains 12 residues. Here the CDR3 reads CASSLTGNEQFF. The CDR3 DNA is TGTGCCAGCAGCTTAACAGGGAATGAGCAGTTCTTC. Supplemented by reference TRBV7-3 and TRBJ2-1, the full variable domain reads GAGVSQTPSNKVTEKGKYVELRCDPISGHTALYWYRQSLGQGPEFLIYFQGTGAADDSGLPNDRFFAVRPEGSVSTLKIQRTERGDSAVYLCASSLTGNEQFFGPGTRLTVL.